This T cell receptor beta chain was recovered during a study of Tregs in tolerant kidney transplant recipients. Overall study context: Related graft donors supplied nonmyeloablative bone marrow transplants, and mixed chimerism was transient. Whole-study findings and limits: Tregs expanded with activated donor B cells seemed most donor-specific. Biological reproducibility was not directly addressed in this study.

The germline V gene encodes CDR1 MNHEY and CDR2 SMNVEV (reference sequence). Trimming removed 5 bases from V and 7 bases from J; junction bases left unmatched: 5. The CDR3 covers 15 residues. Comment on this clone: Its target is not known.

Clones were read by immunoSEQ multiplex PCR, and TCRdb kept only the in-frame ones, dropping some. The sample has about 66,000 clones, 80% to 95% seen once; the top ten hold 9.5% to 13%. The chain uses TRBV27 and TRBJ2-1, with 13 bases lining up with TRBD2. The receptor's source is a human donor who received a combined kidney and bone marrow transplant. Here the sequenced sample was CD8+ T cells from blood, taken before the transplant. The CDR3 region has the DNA TGTGCCAGCAGTCCACTAGCGGGAGGGAGGAATGAGCAGTTCTTC. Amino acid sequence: CASSPLAGGRNEQFF.